This TCR beta chain is drawn from a study of cytomegalovirus exposure and HLA in healthy donors. PCR used 60 Vbeta primers and 13 Jbeta primers. Assay: immunoSEQ multiplex PCR; the TCRdb copy retains only in-frame clones and omits some. The sample includes 130,000 to 150,000 clones, roughly 79% seen only once; the top ten take approximately 9.7%. Study-level results: Previously analyzed data showed that most TCR beta V segments were productive at a frequency of about 90% or about 30%. A later analysis, which compared TCR beta chains of equal frequency, found the HLA-associated ones more clonally expanded. In a later analysis, a genetic analysis reported fewer productive-TCR N-insertions in an Asian-associated ancestry cluster than the cohort average. Immune exposure information available was restricted to CMV serostatus.

This CDR3 has 12 residues. V lost 5 bases and J 5 bases, leaving 6 bases between the germline ends. Germline V gene sequence: CDR1 SEHNR, CDR2 FQNEAQ (reference sequence). The sample holds a few counts of this clone. Its antigen is unidentified. Material for sequencing was PBMCs. The sequence was obtained from a woman between 55 and 75 years old in good health and CMV-seropositive. The chain joins TRBV7-9 to TRBJ1-4; D call uncertain. The CDR3 protein is CASSRENEKLFF. CDR3 nucleotide sequence: TGTGCCAGCAGCAGGGAGAATGAAAAACTGTTTTTT.